This TCR beta chain was sequenced during a study of tumor-infiltrating lymphocytes in oesophageal squamous cell carcinoma. This clonotype was seen only once. One entry per CDR3 protein, called by TCRdb with MiXCR from the PCR reads. The sample consists of nearly 9,000 distinct CDR3 sequences, less than 75% of them appearing once. CDR3 size: 19 residues. The J segment lost 8 bases and the V segment lost 6 bases, leaving 24 bases of the junction unmatched. Germline V gives CDR1 MDHEN, CDR2 SYDVKM. The genes are TRBV28 and TRBJ1-1; 10 positions agree with TRBD1. The clonotype originates from a female donor with esophageal squamous cell carcinoma. The specimen was esophageal tumor tissue. The DNA of the CDR3 is TGTGCCAGCAGCCTGGACAGGGGGGAAGATGCTCCCCCGAAGTCAGAAGCTTTCTTT. Translation: CASSLDRGEDAPPKSEAFF.